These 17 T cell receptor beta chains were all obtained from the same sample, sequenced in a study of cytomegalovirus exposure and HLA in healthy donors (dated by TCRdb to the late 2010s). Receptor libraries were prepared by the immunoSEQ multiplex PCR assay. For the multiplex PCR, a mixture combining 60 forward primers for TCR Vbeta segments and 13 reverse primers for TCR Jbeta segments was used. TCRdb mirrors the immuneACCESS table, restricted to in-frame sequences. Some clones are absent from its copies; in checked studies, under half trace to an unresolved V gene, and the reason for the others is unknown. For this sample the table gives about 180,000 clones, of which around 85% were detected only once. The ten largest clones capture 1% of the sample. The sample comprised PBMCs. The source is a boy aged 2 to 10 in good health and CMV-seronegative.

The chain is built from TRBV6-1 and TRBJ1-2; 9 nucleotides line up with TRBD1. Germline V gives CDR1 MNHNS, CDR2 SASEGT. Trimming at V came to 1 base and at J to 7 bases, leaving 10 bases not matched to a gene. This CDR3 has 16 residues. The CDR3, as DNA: TGTGCCAGCAGTGAAGACAGGACAGGGGATTGGAGTGGCTACACCTTC. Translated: CASSEDRTGDWSGYTF.

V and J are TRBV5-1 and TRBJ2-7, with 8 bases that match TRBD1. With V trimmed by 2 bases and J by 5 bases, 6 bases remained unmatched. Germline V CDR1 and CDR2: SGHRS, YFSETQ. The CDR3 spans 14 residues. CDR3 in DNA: TGCGCCAGCAGCTTTGACAGGGGTTACGACGAGCAGTACTTC. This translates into CASSFDRGYDEQYF.

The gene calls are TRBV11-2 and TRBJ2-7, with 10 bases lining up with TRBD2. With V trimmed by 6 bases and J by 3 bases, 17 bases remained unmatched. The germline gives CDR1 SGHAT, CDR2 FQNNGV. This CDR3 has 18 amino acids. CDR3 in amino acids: CASSKTFRGLAANYEQYF. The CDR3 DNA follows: TGTGCCAGCAGTAAGACTTTCCGAGGACTAGCGGCAAACTACGAGCAGTACTTC.

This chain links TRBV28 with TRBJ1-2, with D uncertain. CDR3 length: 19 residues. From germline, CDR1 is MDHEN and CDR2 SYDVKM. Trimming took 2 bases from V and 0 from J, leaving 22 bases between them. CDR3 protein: CASSLQAGGLMRANYGYTF. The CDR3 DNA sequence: TGTGCCAGCAGTTTACAGGCAGGAGGTTTGATGAGGGCTAACTATGGCTACACCTTC.

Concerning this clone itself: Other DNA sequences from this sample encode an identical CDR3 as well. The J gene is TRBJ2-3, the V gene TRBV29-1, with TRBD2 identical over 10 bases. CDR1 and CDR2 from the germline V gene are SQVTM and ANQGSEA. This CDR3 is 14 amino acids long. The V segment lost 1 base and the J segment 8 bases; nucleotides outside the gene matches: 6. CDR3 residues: CSVEGLAGAGTQYF. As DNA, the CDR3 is TGCAGCGTTGAAGGGCTAGCGGGGGCAGGTACGCAGTATTTT.

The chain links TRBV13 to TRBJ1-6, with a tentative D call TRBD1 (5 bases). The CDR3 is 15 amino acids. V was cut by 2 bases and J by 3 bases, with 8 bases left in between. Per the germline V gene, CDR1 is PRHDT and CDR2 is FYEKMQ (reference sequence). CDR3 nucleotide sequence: TGTGCCAGCAGCTTACGCGGGGGCTATAATTCACCCCTCCACTTT. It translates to CASSLRGGYNSPLHF.

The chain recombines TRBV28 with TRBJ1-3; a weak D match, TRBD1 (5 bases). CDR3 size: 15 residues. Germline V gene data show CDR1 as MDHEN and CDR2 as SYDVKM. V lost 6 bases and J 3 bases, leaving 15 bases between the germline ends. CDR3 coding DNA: TGTGCCAGCAGGAGGACAAGTCCCTTTGGAAACACCATATATTTT. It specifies CASRRTSPFGNTIYF.

Here the CDR3 DNA reads TGTGCCAGCAGCGCTAACAGGGGAACTAATGAAAAACTGTTTTTT. The encoded protein is CASSANRGTNEKLFF. V usage is TRBV6-1 and J usage is TRBJ1-4; 7 bases are shared with TRBD1. The CDR3 extends over 15 amino acids. Germline CDR1 and CDR2: MNHNS and SASEGT. V lost 6 bases and J lost 1; bases outside the gene matches: 5.

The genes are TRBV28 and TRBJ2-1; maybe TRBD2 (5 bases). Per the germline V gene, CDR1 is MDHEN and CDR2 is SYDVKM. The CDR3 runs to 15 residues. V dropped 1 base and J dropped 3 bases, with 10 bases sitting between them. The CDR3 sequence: CASSLSRAVYNEQFF. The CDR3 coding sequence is TGTGCCAGCAGTTTATCGAGGGCGGTCTACAATGAGCAGTTCTTC.

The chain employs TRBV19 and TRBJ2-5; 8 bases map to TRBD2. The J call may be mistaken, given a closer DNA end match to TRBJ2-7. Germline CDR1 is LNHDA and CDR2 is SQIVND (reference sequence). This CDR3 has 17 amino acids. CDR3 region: CASSFGSGGPKFYEQYF. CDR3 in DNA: TGTGCCAGTAGTTTCGGAAGCGGGGGCCCAAAGTTCTACGAGCAGTACTTC.

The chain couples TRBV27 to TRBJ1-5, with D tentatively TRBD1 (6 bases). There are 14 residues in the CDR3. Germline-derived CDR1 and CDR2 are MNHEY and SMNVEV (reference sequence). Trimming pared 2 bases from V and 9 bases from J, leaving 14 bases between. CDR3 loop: CASSLMQGTAPQHF. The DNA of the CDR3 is TGTGCCAGCAGTTTAATGCAGGGGACCGCGCCCCAGCATTTT.

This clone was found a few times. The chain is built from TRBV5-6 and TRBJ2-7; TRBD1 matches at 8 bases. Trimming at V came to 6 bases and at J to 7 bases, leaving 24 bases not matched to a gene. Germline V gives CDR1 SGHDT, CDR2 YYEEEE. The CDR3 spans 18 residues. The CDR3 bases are TGTGCCAGCACCTGCCGGGACAGGTACAGGGGCCTACTAAGGGAGCAGTACGTC. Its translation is CASTCRDRYRGLLREQYV.

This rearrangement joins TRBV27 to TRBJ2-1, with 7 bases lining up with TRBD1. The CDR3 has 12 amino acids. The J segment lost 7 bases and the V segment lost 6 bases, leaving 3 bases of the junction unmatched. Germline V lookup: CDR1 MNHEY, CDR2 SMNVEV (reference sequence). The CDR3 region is CASRQGYNEQFF. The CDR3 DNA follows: TGTGCCAGCAGACAGGGGTATAATGAGCAGTTCTTC.

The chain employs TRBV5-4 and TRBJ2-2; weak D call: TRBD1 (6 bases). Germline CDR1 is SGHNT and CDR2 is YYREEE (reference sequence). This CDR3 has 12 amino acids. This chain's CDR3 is CHIRQDTGELFF. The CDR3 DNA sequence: TGTCACATAAGACAGGACACCGGGGAGCTGTTTTTT.

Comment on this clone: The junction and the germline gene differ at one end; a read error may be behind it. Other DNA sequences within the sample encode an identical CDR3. CDR3 loop: CASSDWDRNTEAFF. CDR3 DNA sequence: TGTGCCAGCAGTGACTGGGACAGGAACACTGAAGCTTTCTTC. This rearrangement joins TRBV6-4 to TRBJ1-1; TRBD1 matches at 8 bases. This CDR3 contains 14 residues. Germline V gene data show CDR1 as MRHNA and CDR2 as SNTAGT.

CDR3 region: CASSSSGTNTGELFF. The CDR3 DNA reads as TGTGCCAGTAGTTCATCCGGGACGAACACCGGGGAGCTGTTTTTT. This chain links TRBV19 with TRBJ2-2; D may be TRBD2 (5 bases). Germline V gives CDR1 LNHDA, CDR2 SQIVND (reference sequence). With 5 bases removed from V and 0 bases from J, the gap between germline ends came to 10 bases. The CDR3 is made up of 15 amino acids. The complete variable domain, with remaining parts taken from reference TRBV19 and TRBJ2-2, reads DGGITQSPKYLFRKEGQNVTLSCEQNLNHDAMYWYRQDPGQGLRLIYYSQIVNDFQKGDIAEGYSVSREKKESFPLTVTSAQKNPTAFYLCASSSSGTNTGELFFGEGSRLTVL.

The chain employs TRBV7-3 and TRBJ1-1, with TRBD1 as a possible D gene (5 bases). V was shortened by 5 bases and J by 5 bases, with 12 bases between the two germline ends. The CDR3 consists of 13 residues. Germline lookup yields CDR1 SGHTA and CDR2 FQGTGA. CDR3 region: CASSLGPRTEAFF. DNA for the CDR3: TGTGCCAGCAGCCTGGGGCCCAGGACTGAAGCTTTCTTT.